This is a list of T cell receptor beta chains from one sample in a study of blood T cell repertoires in COVID-19. TCRdb keeps only in-frame clones here, not all; method: immunoSEQ multiplex PCR. The sample records tens of thousands of clones, 86% being singletons. The specimen was peripheral blood. The source is a man between 65 and 85 years old with active COVID-19. Both conserved end residues are part of each CDR3. D genes are given only for firm matches. Clone size is stated in some rows and not others, as once, few, many or a class when expanded.

d_call clone_size j_call v_call cdr3_nt cdr3_aa
TRBD1 . TRBJ1-4 TRBV7-8 TGTGCCAGCAGCTTAATGGGGTGGGGGACAGGGAGTGAAAAACTGTTTTTT CASSLMGWGTGSEKLFF
. . TRBJ2-1 TRBV18 TGTGCCAGCCCCCCGAGGGAGCAGTTCTTC CASPPREQFF
. . TRBJ1-4 TRBV29-1 TGCAGCGTTGGGGGAGCAACTAATGAAAAACTGTTTTTT CSVGGATNEKLFF
TRBD1 . TRBJ1-1 TRBV25-1 TGTGCCAGCCGGGCGGACAGGCCGATGAACACTGAAGCTTTCTTT CASRADRPMNTEAFF
. . TRBJ2-7 TRBV30 TGTGCCTGGAGGGATCCCAGCCAGCAGGGTTCGTACTTC CAWRDPSQQGSYF
. few TRBJ2-7 TRBV6-2/TRBV6-3 TGTGCCAGCAGCCCCCCTAGCGCGGCCTACGAGCAGTACTTC CASSPPSAAYEQYF
. . TRBJ2-1 TRBV30 TGTGCCTGGGGACCCGGGTCGGGAGTGCAGTTCTTC CAWGPGSGVQFF
TRBD1 . TRBJ2-3 TRBV5-5 TGTGCCAGCAGCCCCGGGACAGCTAGCACAGATACGCAGTATTTT CASSPGTASTDTQYF
. . TRBJ1-4 TRBV5-5 TGTGCCAGCAGCTTGTCGGGGAGCAATAATGAAAAACTGTTTTTT CASSLSGSNNEKLFF
. . TRBJ2-7 TRBV5-1 TGCGCCAGCAGCCTACCAAACTACGAGCAGTACTTC CASSLPNYEQYF
TRBD1 . TRBJ2-5 TRBV27 TGTGCCAGCAGTCCCGGGACAGGGGGCTTGGGAGAGACCCAGTACTTC CASSPGTGGLGETQYF
. . TRBJ2-3 TRBV7-2 TGTGCCAGCAACACAGGGGGGGTGACAGATACGCAGTATTTT CASNTGGVTDTQYF
. . TRBJ1-1 TRBV30 TGTGCCTGGATCGGAGTGAGGGACACTGAAGCTTTCTTT CAWIGVRDTEAFF
. . TRBJ2-3 TRBV11-3 TGTGCCAGCAGCCCGAGTCATTCTAGCACAGATACGCAGTATTTT CASSPSHSSTDTQYF
. . TRBJ1-1 TRBV29-1 TGCAGCGTTGAACCATCTCCGGGCACTGAAGCTTTCTTT CSVEPSPGTEAFF
TRBD2 . TRBJ2-6 TRBV3-1/TRBV3-2 TGTGCCAGCAGCCAAGGGGTCCCGGGGGGGTACAGCTCTGGGGCCAACGTCCTGACTTTC CASSQGVPGGYSSGANVLTF
TRBD2 . TRBJ2-3 TRBV5-4 TGTGCCACCGGCGTGGGAGGGTCAGATACGCAGTATTTT CATGVGGSDTQYF
TRBD1 . TRBJ2-2 TRBV5-1 TGCGCCAGCAGGTCGCAGGGGGCCGGGACCGGGGAGCTGTTTTTT CASRSQGAGTGELFF
. . TRBJ2-7 TRBV5-4 TGTGCCAGCAGCTTGGCGGGCTCCTACGAGCAGTACTTC CASSLAGSYEQYF
. . TRBJ2-4 TRBV3-1/TRBV3-2 TGTGCCAGCAGCCAAGGCTTGGGGGCAGTTAAAGGACTAGCCAAAAACATTCAGTACTTC CASSQGLGAVKGLAKNIQYF
TRBD1 . TRBJ2-1 TRBV19 TGTGCCAGTAGTATAGATCCCCGGGACAGACCCTACAATGAGCAGTTCTTC CASSIDPRDRPYNEQFF
. . TRBJ1-4 TRBV12-3/TRBV12-4 TGTGCCAGCAGTTTATGGAGGCAAAAACTGTTTTTT CASSLWRQKLFF
TRBD2 . TRBJ2-1 TRBV9 TGTGCCAGCAGCCCGTCAGCGGGAGGGCCCTGGGAGCAGTTCTTC CASSPSAGGPWEQFF
TRBD2 few TRBJ2-7 TRBV9 TGTGCCAGCAGCGTACGGTGGGAGGGCCGTCACGAGCAGTACTTC CASSVRWEGRHEQYF
. . TRBJ1-5 TRBV21-1 TGTGCCAGCAGGGCCACAGGGGATGATCAGCCCCAGCATTTT CASRATGDDQPQHF
. once TRBJ2-1 TRBV6-1 TGTGCCAGCAGTGAACTTTTGGGACAGGGGCGGCTAGCGGGGGGATACAATGAGCAGTTCTTC CASSELLGQGRLAGGYNEQFF
. . TRBJ1-2 TRBV7-2 TGTGCCAGCAGCTTAGTTGGCAACTATGGCTACACCTTC CASSLVGNYGYTF
. . TRBJ2-7 TRBV3-1/TRBV3-2 TGTGCCAGCAGCCAACCCCCGGGCGGGTGGTTC CASSQPPGGWF
. . TRBJ2-2 TRBV5-1 TGCGCCAGCAGCTGGGGGCAAACAGTCACCGGGGAGCTGTTTTTT CASSWGQTVTGELFF
TRBD2 . TRBJ2-3 TRBV27 TGTGCCAGCTCACTTCCCGGACTAGCGGGAGGGCGGGGTACGCAGTATTTT CASSLPGLAGGRGTQYF
TRBD2 . TRBJ2-3 TRBV5-1 TGCGCCAGCGCCACGAGGACTAGCGGAGCCGACACAGATACGCAGTATTTT CASATRTSGADTDTQYF